These T cell receptor beta chains were read from a single sample in a study of shared clonotypes between healthy human individuals. The table came from immunoSEQ multiplex PCR; TCRdb's copy has only in-frame clones and leaves some out. Of roughly 2.1 million clones listed, more than 85% were seen once; the top ten hold under 2%. Specimen: naive CD8+ T cells from PBMCs. Receptors originate from a man aged 18-30 years in good health. Some clones in this sample may be carry-over from other donors' samples. Both conserved end residues are part of each CDR3. Each record gives: clone size, J gene, D gene, V gene, CDR3 protein, CDR3 DNA. A D gene is named only where the DNA matches it firmly. A row's size may be missing; if present it is once, few, many or a size class.

clone size: once; J gene: TRBJ1-1; D gene: NA; V gene: TRBV9; CDR3 protein: CASSVGRIGHTEAFF; CDR3 DNA: TGTGCCAGCAGCGTAGGGCGGATTGGGCACACTGAAGCTTTCTTT
clone size: once; J gene: TRBJ2-3; D gene: NA; V gene: TRBV15; CDR3 protein: CATSLNPVVDTQYF; CDR3 DNA: TGTGCCACCAGCCTCAACCCAGTGGTAGATACGCAGTATTTT
clone size: NA; J gene: TRBJ2-7; D gene: TRBD2; V gene: TRBV10-3; CDR3 protein: CAISELGGLLYEQYF; CDR3 DNA: TGTGCCATCAGTGAGTTGGGGGGACTACTCTACGAGCAGTACTTC
clone size: NA; J gene: TRBJ2-3; D gene: TRBD1; V gene: TRBV11-3; CDR3 protein: CASSSRTGAGDTQYF; CDR3 DNA: TGTGCCAGCAGCTCGAGGACAGGGGCGGGAGATACGCAGTATTTT
clone size: NA; J gene: TRBJ2-1; D gene: TRBD1; V gene: TRBV5-1; CDR3 protein: CASSLPGTDVGRVYNEQFF; CDR3 DNA: TGCGCCAGCAGCTTACCCGGGACAGACGTTGGGCGGGTCTACAATGAGCAGTTCTTC
clone size: NA; J gene: TRBJ2-3; D gene: NA; V gene: TRBV2; CDR3 protein: CASSVRVQRTDTQYF; CDR3 DNA: TGTGCCAGCAGTGTACGTGTCCAACGGACAGATACGCAGTATTTT
clone size: NA; J gene: TRBJ2-1; D gene: TRBD2; V gene: TRBV6-1; CDR3 protein: CASSEEVGLAEPYNEQFF; CDR3 DNA: TGTGCCAGCAGTGAAGAAGTTGGGCTAGCGGAGCCGTACAATGAGCAGTTCTTC
clone size: NA; J gene: TRBJ2-4; D gene: NA; V gene: TRBV5-6; CDR3 protein: CASSLDAGPKNIQYF; CDR3 DNA: TGTGCCAGCAGCTTGGATGCAGGACCCAAAAACATTCAGTACTTC
clone size: NA; J gene: TRBJ2-7; D gene: NA; V gene: TRBV5-5; CDR3 protein: CASSSHEQYF; CDR3 DNA: TGTGCCAGCAGCTCCCACGAGCAGTACTTC
clone size: once; J gene: TRBJ2-5; D gene: TRBD2; V gene: TRBV4-3; CDR3 protein: CASSQDPGVGAGGYIETQYF; CDR3 DNA: TGCGCCAGCAGCCAAGACCCGGGGGTTGGAGCGGGAGGGTACATAGAGACCCAGTACTTC
clone size: NA; J gene: TRBJ2-1; D gene: NA; V gene: TRBV11-2; CDR3 protein: CASSLGLKSSYNEQFF; CDR3 DNA: TGTGCCAGCAGCCTCGGACTGAAGAGCTCCTACAATGAGCAGTTCTTC
clone size: NA; J gene: TRBJ2-3; D gene: NA; V gene: TRBV6-5; CDR3 protein: CASSNSPDTQYF; CDR3 DNA: TGTGCCAGCTCCAACTCCCCAGATACGCAGTATTTT
clone size: NA; J gene: TRBJ1-1; D gene: NA; V gene: TRBV7-9; CDR3 protein: CASSGDMNTEAFF; CDR3 DNA: TGTGCCAGTTCCGGGGACATGAACACTGAAGCTTTCTTT
clone size: few; J gene: TRBJ1-1; D gene: NA; V gene: TRBV7-8; CDR3 protein: CASSLDRMNTEAFF; CDR3 DNA: TGTGCCAGCAGCTTAGACAGGATGAACACTGAAGCTTTCTTT
clone size: NA; J gene: TRBJ2-5; D gene: NA; V gene: TRBV10-2; CDR3 protein: CATDEPSDMQETQYF; CDR3 DNA: TGCGCCACCGATGAACCTTCGGACATGCAAGAGACCCAGTACTTC
clone size: NA; J gene: TRBJ2-3; D gene: TRBD2; V gene: TRBV5-1; CDR3 protein: CASSLALWLAGEADTQYF; CDR3 DNA: TGCGCCAGCAGCTTGGCCTTATGGCTAGCGGGAGAAGCAGATACGCAGTATTTT
clone size: NA; J gene: TRBJ1-4; D gene: NA; V gene: TRBV9; CDR3 protein: CASSVRDTSNEKLFF; CDR3 DNA: TGTGCCAGCAGCGTCCGGGACACGTCAAATGAAAAACTGTTTTTT
clone size: NA; J gene: TRBJ2-2; D gene: NA; V gene: TRBV28; CDR3 protein: CASSLTPKNTGELFF; CDR3 DNA: TGTGCCAGCAGTTTAACCCCCAAGAACACCGGGGAGCTGTTTTTT
clone size: NA; J gene: TRBJ2-1; D gene: NA; V gene: TRBV11-3; CDR3 protein: CASSGQYPSHEQFF; CDR3 DNA: TGTGCCAGCAGCGGACAATACCCCTCCCATGAGCAGTTCTTC
clone size: NA; J gene: TRBJ2-3; D gene: TRBD1; V gene: TRBV27; CDR3 protein: CASRPTGGFSTDTQYF; CDR3 DNA: TGTGCCAGCAGACCCACAGGGGGCTTCAGCACAGATACGCAGTATTTT
clone size: NA; J gene: TRBJ2-7; D gene: TRBD1; V gene: TRBV5-1; CDR3 protein: CASSSWDSSYEQYF; CDR3 DNA: TGCGCCAGCAGCAGCTGGGACAGCTCCTACGAGCAGTACTTC
clone size: NA; J gene: TRBJ1-2; D gene: NA; V gene: TRBV15; CDR3 protein: CATSRETQGRGGYTF; CDR3 DNA: TGTGCCACCAGCAGAGAAACGCAGGGACGGGGAGGCTACACCTTC
clone size: NA; J gene: TRBJ1-1; D gene: NA; V gene: TRBV27; CDR3 protein: CASSLPPWGAENTEAFF; CDR3 DNA: TGTGCCAGCAGTTTACCCCCATGGGGGGCTGAGAACACTGAAGCTTTCTTT
clone size: NA; J gene: TRBJ2-2; D gene: TRBD1; V gene: TRBV7-2; CDR3 protein: CASSPWGTDLAGELFF; CDR3 DNA: TGTGCCAGCAGCCCTTGGGGGACAGACTTAGCCGGGGAGCTGTTTTTT
clone size: NA; J gene: TRBJ2-7; D gene: NA; V gene: TRBV19; CDR3 protein: CASSMRGYEQYF; CDR3 DNA: TGTGCCAGTAGTATGCGCGGCTACGAGCAGTACTTC
clone size: NA; J gene: TRBJ2-1; D gene: TRBD2; V gene: TRBV6-6; CDR3 protein: CASSAPLAAGGDEQFF; CDR3 DNA: TGTGCCAGCAGTGCACCGCTAGCGGCAGGAGGGGATGAGCAGTTCTTC
clone size: NA; J gene: TRBJ2-7; D gene: NA; V gene: TRBV6-1; CDR3 protein: CASRGPSSYEQYF; CDR3 DNA: TGTGCCAGCAGGGGACCTAGCTCCTACGAGCAGTACTTC
clone size: NA; J gene: TRBJ1-4; D gene: NA; V gene: TRBV7-9; CDR3 protein: CASRRPGQRNEKLFF; CDR3 DNA: TGTGCCAGCAGGAGGCCTGGGCAGAGGAATGAAAAACTGTTTTTT
clone size: NA; J gene: TRBJ1-1; D gene: NA; V gene: TRBV9; CDR3 protein: CASSVGGGSTEAFF; CDR3 DNA: TGTGCCAGCAGCGTAGGCGGAGGGAGCACTGAAGCTTTCTTT
clone size: NA; J gene: TRBJ2-1; D gene: NA; V gene: TRBV30; CDR3 protein: CAWSVSLVNEQFF; CDR3 DNA: TGTGCCTGGAGTGTATCTCTAGTCAATGAGCAGTTCTTC
clone size: NA; J gene: TRBJ2-2; D gene: NA; V gene: TRBV28; CDR3 protein: CASSHLDAASLNTGELFF; CDR3 DNA: TGTGCCAGCAGCCACCTTGACGCGGCTAGCCTGAACACCGGGGAGCTGTTTTTT
clone size: NA; J gene: TRBJ2-7; D gene: NA; V gene: TRBV7-9; CDR3 protein: CASSLGWGSGYEQYF; CDR3 DNA: TGTGCCAGCAGCTTAGGATGGGGATCCGGCTACGAGCAGTACTTC
clone size: NA; J gene: TRBJ2-7; D gene: NA; V gene: TRBV4-3; CDR3 protein: CASSQGMTSSEQYF; CDR3 DNA: TGCGCCAGCAGCCAAGGAATGACTAGTAGCGAGCAGTACTTC
clone size: NA; J gene: TRBJ2-2; D gene: NA; V gene: TRBV27; CDR3 protein: CASSPWGGELFF; CDR3 DNA: TGTGCCAGCAGCCCCTGGGGCGGGGAGCTGTTTTTT
clone size: NA; J gene: TRBJ2-1; D gene: TRBD2; V gene: TRBV5-6; CDR3 protein: CASSRRGLAGEGSYNEQFF; CDR3 DNA: TGTGCCAGCAGCCGGAGGGGACTAGCGGGAGAGGGTTCCTACAATGAGCAGTTCTTC
clone size: few; J gene: TRBJ1-1; D gene: NA; V gene: TRBV10-3; CDR3 protein: CAIRQGMNTEAFF; CDR3 DNA: TGTGCCATCAGACAGGGCATGAACACTGAAGCTTTCTTT
clone size: NA; J gene: TRBJ1-3; D gene: NA; V gene: TRBV9; CDR3 protein: CASSGNSGNTIYF; CDR3 DNA: TGTGCCAGCAGCGGCAACTCTGGAAACACCATATATTTT
clone size: NA; J gene: TRBJ2-3; D gene: TRBD2; V gene: TRBV7-3; CDR3 protein: CASSFLAGVTDTQYF; CDR3 DNA: TGTGCCAGCAGCTTTCTAGCGGGGGTCACAGATACGCAGTATTTT
clone size: NA; J gene: TRBJ1-2; D gene: TRBD1; V gene: TRBV7-9; CDR3 protein: CASSLDRGGLTF; CDR3 DNA: TGTGCCAGCAGCTTAGACAGGGGTGGACTCACCTTC
clone size: NA; J gene: TRBJ2-1; D gene: TRBD2; V gene: TRBV29-1; CDR3 protein: CSVGPPGLADEQFF; CDR3 DNA: TGCAGCGTAGGTCCCCCGGGACTAGCGGACGAGCAGTTCTTC
clone size: NA; J gene: TRBJ2-5; D gene: TRBD2; V gene: TRBV4-1; CDR3 protein: CASSHIGLAGVPQYF; CDR3 DNA: TGCGCCAGCAGCCATATCGGACTAGCGGGTGTCCCCCAGTACTTC
clone size: NA; J gene: TRBJ2-3; D gene: NA; V gene: TRBV7-2; CDR3 protein: CASSLVRGGTDTQYF; CDR3 DNA: TGTGCCAGCAGCTTAGTACGCGGGGGCACAGATACGCAGTATTTT
clone size: NA; J gene: TRBJ2-7; D gene: NA; V gene: TRBV29-1; CDR3 protein: CSVEDPIGSFYEQYF; CDR3 DNA: TGCAGCGTTGAAGATCCAATCGGGAGCTTCTACGAGCAGTACTTC